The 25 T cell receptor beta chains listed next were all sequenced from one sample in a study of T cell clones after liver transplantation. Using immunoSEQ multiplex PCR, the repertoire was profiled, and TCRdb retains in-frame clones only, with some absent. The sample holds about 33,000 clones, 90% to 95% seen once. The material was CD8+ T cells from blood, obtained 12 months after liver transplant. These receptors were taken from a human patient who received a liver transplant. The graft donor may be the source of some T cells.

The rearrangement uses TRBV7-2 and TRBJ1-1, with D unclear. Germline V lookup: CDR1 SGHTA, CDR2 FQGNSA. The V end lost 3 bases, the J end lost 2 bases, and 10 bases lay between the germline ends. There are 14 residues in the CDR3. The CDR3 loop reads CASSLGSQNTEAFF. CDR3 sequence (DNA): TGTGCCAGCAGCTTGGGATCCCAAAACACTGAAGCTTTCTTT.

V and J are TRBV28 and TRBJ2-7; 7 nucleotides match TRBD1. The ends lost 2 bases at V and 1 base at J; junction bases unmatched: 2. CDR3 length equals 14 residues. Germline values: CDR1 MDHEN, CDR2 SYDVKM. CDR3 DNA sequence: TGTGCCAGCAGTTTAGCAGGGGGTTCCTACGAGCAGTACTTC. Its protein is CASSLAGGSYEQYF.

Here the CDR3 reads CASNIRGNEQFF. The CDR3 DNA reads as TGTGCCAGCAATATCCGCGGGAATGAGCAGTTCTTC. The chain is built from TRBV9 and TRBJ2-1; TRBD2 might be the D (5 bases). V lost 6 bases and J 7 bases, leaving 11 bases between the germline ends. From germline, CDR1 is SGDLS and CDR2 YYNGEE. The CDR3 contains 12 residues.

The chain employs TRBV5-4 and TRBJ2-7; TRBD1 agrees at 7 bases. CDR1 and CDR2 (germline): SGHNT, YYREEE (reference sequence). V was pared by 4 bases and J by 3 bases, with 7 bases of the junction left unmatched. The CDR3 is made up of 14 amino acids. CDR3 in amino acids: CASSPRDRVYEQYF. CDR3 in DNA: TGTGCCAGCAGCCCCCGGGACAGAGTCTACGAGCAGTACTTC.

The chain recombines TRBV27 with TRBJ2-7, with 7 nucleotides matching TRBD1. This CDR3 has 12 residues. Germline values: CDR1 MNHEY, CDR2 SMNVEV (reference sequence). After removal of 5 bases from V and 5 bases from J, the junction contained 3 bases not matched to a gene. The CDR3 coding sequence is TGTGCCAGCAGTACAGGGGTCCACGAGCAGTACTTC. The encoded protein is CASSTGVHEQYF.

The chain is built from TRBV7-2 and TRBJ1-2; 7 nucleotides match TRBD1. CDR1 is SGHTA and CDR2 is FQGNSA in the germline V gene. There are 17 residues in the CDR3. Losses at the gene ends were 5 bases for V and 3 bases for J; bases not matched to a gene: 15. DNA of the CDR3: TGTGCCAGCAGCCCCCCCGACAGGGAAATATGGGACTATGGCTACACCTTC. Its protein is CASSPPDREIWDYGYTF. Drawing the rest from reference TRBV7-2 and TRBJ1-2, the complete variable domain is GAGVSQSPSNKVTEKGKDVELRCDPISGHTALYWYRQSLGQGLEFLIYFQGNSAPDKSGLPSDRFSAERTGGSVSTLTIQRTQQEDSAVYLCASSPPDREIWDYGYTFGSGTRLTVV.

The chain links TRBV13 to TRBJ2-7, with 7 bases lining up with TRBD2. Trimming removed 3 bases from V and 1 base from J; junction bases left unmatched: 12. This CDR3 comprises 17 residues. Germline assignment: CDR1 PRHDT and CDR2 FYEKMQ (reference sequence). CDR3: CASSFLRGGTNSYEQYF. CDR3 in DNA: TGTGCCAGCAGCTTTCTTAGGGGAGGGACTAATTCCTACGAGCAGTACTTC. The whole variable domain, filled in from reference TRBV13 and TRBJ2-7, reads AAGVIQSPRHLIKEKRETATLKCYPIPRHDTVYWYQQGPGQDPQFLISFYEKMQSDKGSIPDRFSAQQFSDYHSELNMSSLELGDSALYFCASSFLRGGTNSYEQYFGPGTRLTVT.

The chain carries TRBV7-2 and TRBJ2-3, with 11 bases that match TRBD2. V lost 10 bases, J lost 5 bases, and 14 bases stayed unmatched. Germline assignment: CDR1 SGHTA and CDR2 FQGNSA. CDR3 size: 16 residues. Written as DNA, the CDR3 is TGTGCCATCGATACTCTAGCGGGAGGTCCCGGAGATACGCAGTATTTT. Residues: CAIDTLAGGPGDTQYF.

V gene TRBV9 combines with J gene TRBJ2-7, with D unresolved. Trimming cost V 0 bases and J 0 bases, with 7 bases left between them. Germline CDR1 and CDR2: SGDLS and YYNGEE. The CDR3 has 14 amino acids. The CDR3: CASSVGGVSYEQYF. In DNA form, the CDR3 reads TGTGCCAGCAGCGTAGGTGGCGTCTCCTACGAGCAGTACTTC.

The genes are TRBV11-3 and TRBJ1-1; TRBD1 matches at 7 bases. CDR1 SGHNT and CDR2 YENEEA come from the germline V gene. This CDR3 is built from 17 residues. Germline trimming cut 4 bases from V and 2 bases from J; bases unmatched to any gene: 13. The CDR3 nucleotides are TGTGCCAGCAGCTCCCCAGGGGGGGGGACGGTAAACACTGAAGCTTTCTTT. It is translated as CASSSPGGGTVNTEAFF.

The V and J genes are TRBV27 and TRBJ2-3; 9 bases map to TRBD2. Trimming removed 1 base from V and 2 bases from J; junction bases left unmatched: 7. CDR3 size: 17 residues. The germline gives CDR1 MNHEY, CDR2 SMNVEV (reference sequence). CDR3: CASSLLGASGNTDTQYF. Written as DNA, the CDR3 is TGTGCCAGCAGTTTATTGGGCGCTAGCGGGAACACAGATACGCAGTATTTT.

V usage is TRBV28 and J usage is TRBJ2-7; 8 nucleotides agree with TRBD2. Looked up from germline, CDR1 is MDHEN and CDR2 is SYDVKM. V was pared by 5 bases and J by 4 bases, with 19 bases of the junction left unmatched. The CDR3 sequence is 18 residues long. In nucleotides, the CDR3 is TGTGCCAGCAGTGGGGATCCGGGACTAGAGTTTCGCGGTTACGAGCAGTACTTC. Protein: CASSGDPGLEFRGYEQYF.

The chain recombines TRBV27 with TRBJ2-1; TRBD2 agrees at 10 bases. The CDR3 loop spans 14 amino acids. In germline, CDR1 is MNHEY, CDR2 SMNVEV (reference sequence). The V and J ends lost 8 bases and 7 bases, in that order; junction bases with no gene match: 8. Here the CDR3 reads CASYRPGLANEQFF. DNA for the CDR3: TGTGCCAGCTACCGACCGGGACTAGCGAATGAGCAGTTCTTC.

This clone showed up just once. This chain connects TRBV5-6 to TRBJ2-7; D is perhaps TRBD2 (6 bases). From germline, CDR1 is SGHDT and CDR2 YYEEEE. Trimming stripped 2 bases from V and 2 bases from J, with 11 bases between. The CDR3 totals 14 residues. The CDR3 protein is CASSLLAYTYEQYF. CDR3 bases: TGTGCCAGCAGCTTACTAGCTTATACCTACGAGCAGTACTTC. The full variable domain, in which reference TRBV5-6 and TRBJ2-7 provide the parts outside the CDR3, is DAGVTQSPTHLIKTRGQQVTLRCSPKSGHDTVSWYQQALGQGPQFIFQYYEEEERQRGNFPDRFSGHQFPNYSSELNVNALLLGDSALYLCASSLLAYTYEQYFGPGTRLTVT.

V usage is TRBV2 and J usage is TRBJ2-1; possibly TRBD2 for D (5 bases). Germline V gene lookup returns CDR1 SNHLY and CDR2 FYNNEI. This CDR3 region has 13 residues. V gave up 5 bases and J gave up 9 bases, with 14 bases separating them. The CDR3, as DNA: TGTGCCAGCAGTAAACTAGGCGGAAGTGAGCAGTTCTTC. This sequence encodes CASSKLGGSEQFF.

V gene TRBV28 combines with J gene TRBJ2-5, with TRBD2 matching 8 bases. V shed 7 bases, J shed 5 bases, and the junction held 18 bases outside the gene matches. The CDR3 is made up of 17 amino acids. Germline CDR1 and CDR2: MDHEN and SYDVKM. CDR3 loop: CASKTLDSGKFGETQYF. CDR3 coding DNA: TGTGCCAGCAAGACCCTGGATAGCGGGAAATTTGGGGAGACCCAGTACTTC.

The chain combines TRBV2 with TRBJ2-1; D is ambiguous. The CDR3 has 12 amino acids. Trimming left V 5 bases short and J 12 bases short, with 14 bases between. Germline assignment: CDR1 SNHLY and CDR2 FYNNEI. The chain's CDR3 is CASSSDRLGQFF. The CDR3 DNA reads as TGTGCCAGCAGTTCGGACCGGCTTGGGCAGTTCTTC. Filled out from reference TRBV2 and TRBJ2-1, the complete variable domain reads EPEVTQTPSHQVTQMGQEVILRCVPISNHLYFYWYRQILGQKVEFLVSFYNNEISEKSEIFDDQFSVERPDGSNFTLKIRSTKLEDSAMYFCASSSDRLGQFFGPGTRLTVL.

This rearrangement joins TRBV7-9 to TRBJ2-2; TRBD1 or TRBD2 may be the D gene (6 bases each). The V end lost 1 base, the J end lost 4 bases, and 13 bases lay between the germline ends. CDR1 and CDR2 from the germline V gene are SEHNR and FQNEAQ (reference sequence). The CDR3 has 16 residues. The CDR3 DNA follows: TGTGCCAGCAGCTTAGAGCCGGGGGCGGGCACCGGGGAGCTGTTTTTT. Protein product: CASSLEPGAGTGELFF.

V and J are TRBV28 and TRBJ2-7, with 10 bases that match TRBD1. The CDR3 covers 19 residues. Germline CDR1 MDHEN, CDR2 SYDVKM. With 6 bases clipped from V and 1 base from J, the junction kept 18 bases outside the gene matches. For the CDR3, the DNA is TGTGCCAGCAGCCAACCTTTCCACCCGGACAGGGGGTTTTCCTACGAGCAGTACTTC. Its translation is CASSQPFHPDRGFSYEQYF.

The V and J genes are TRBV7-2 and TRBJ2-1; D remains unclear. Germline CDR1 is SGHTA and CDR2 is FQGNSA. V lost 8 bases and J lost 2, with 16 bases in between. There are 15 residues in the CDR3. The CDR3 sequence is CASLDRARPYNEQFF. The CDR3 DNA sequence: TGTGCCAGCCTCGATCGAGCGAGACCCTACAATGAGCAGTTCTTC.

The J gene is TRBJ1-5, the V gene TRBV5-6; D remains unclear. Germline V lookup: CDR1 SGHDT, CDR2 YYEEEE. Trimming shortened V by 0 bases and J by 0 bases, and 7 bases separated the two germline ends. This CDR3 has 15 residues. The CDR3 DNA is TGTGCCAGCAGCTTGGCCCGGGATAGCAATCAGCCCCAGCATTTT. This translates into CASSLARDSNQPQHF.

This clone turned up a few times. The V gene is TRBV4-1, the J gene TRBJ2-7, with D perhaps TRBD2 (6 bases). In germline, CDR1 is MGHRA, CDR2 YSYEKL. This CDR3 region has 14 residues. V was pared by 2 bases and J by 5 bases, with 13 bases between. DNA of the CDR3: TGCGCCAGCAGCCAACACGGGAGCTTAAACGAGCAGTACTTC. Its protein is CASSQHGSLNEQYF.

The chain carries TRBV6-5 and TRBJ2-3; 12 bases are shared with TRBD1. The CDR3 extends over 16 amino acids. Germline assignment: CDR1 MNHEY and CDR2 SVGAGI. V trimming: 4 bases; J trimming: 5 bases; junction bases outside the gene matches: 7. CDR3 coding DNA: TGTGCCAGCAGTTCCCGGGACAGGGGGCGTGGAGATACGCAGTATTTT. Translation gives CASSSRDRGRGDTQYF.

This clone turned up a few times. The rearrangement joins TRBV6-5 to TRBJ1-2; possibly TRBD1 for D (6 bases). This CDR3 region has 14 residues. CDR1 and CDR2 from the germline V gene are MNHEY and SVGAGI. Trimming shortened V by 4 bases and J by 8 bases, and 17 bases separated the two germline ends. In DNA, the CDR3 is TGTGCCAGCAGTTTACAGGGCGGGAGCAACGGCTACACCTTC. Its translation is CASSLQGGSNGYTF.

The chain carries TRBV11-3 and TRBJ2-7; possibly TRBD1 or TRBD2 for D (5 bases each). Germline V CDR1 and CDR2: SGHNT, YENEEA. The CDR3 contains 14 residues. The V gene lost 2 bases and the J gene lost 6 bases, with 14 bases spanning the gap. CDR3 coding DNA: TGTGCCAGCAGCTTATTCCGGGACGGAGGCGAGCAGTACTTC. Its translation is CASSLFRDGGEQYF. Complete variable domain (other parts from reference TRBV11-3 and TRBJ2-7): EAGVVQSPRYKIIEKKQPVAFWCNPISGHNTLYWYLQNLGQGPELLIRYENEEAVDDSQLPKDRFSAERLKGVDSTLKIQPAELGDSAVYLCASSLFRDGGEQYFGPGTRLTVT.